This T cell receptor (beta chain) was captured by sequencing in a study of Tregs in tolerant kidney transplant recipients. Study conclusions and caveats: Expanding Tregs on activated donor B cells appeared to best identify donor-specific TCRbeta clones. Tolerant patients' donor-specific Tregs expanded beyond overall Tregs, suggesting antigen-driven growth.

Germline V CDR1 and CDR2: SEHNR, FQNEAQ (reference sequence). V lost 5 bases to trimming and J lost 8 bases, with 15 bases between them. The CDR3 consists of 14 residues. Generated by immunoSEQ multiplex PCR, the TCRdb table keeps only in-frame clones and is missing some. The table for this sample gives around 10,000 clones. In regard to this clone: Its cognate antigen is unknown. The read comes to an end 3 residues before the CDR3 does, leaving the germline J gene to fill in the end.

Mixed chimerism was transient after nonmyeloablative marrow transplants from related graft donors. CD4+CD25+CD127- Tregs, CD4+CD25- non-Tregs, CD4 and CD8 cells were sorted. The chain recombines TRBV7-9 with TRBJ1-4; TRBD1 is a possible D gene (5 bases). The clonotype originates from a human patient who received a combined kidney and bone marrow transplant. Certain T cells may be donor cells from the graft. The sample consisted of CD8+ T cells from blood (PBMCs), taken 24 months after the transplant. The CDR3 protein is CASSVGGNREKLFF. The sequenced part of the CDR3 DNA is TGTGCCAGCAGCGTCGGGGGAAACCGGGAAAAA. Full variable domain (remainder filled in from reference TRBV7-9 and TRBJ1-4): DTGVSQNPRHKITKRGQNVTFRCDPISEHNRLYWYRQTLGQGPEFLTYFQNEAQLEKSRLLSDRFSAERPKGSFSTLEIQRTEQGDSAMYLCASSVGGNREKLFFGSGTQLSVL.